These T cell receptor beta chains were read from a single sample in a study of blood T cell repertoires in COVID-19. Assay used: immunoSEQ multiplex PCR; TCRdb lists only in-frame clones, some missing. The sample carries 100,000 to 150,000 clones, 85% recorded once. Sample: peripheral blood. Receptors were obtained from an elderly man with active or convalescent COVID-19. Both conserved end residues are part of each CDR3. The order of the fields is D gene, V gene, clone size, J gene, CDR3 DNA, CDR3 protein. The D gene is left open where the match is weak. Some rows have no size entry. The others give once, few or many, or a class for an expanded clone.

d_gene: -; v_gene: TRBV20-1; abundance: -; j_gene: TRBJ1-1; CDR3nt: TGCAGTGCTAGTCCTACGCTACAGTACATGAACACTGAAGCTTTCTTT; CDR3aa: CSASPTLQYMNTEAFF
d_gene: TRBD1; v_gene: TRBV20-1; abundance: -; j_gene: TRBJ1-5; CDR3nt: TGCAGTGCTAGTCTTGGACAGGGTAGCAATCAGCCCCAGCATTTT; CDR3aa: CSASLGQGSNQPQHF
d_gene: -; v_gene: TRBV5-1; abundance: -; j_gene: TRBJ2-5; CDR3nt: TGCGCCAGCAGCTTGGAACTAGAGACCCAGTACTTC; CDR3aa: CASSLELETQYF
d_gene: -; v_gene: TRBV6-5; abundance: -; j_gene: TRBJ2-7; CDR3nt: TGTGCCAGCAGTCAGGGAAGTCGGAACGAGCAGTACTTC; CDR3aa: CASSQGSRNEQYF
d_gene: -; v_gene: TRBV7-2; abundance: -; j_gene: TRBJ2-3; CDR3nt: TGTGCCAGCAGCTTGGCCCTCACAGATACGCAGTATTTT; CDR3aa: CASSLALTDTQYF
d_gene: -; v_gene: TRBV28; abundance: few; j_gene: TRBJ1-5; CDR3nt: TGTGCCAGCAGTTCCCTATTTCAGGCGGGCCATCAGCCCCAGCATTTT; CDR3aa: CASSSLFQAGHQPQHF
d_gene: TRBD1; v_gene: TRBV7-8; abundance: -; j_gene: TRBJ1-2; CDR3nt: TGTGCCAGCAGCTCCCGACAGGGGGGGGACTATGGCTACACCTTC; CDR3aa: CASSSRQGGDYGYTF
d_gene: -; v_gene: TRBV2; abundance: -; j_gene: TRBJ1-4; CDR3nt: TGTGCCAGCCGCCTGGGACAAGGCAACGGTGAAAAACTGTTTTTT; CDR3aa: CASRLGQGNGEKLFF
d_gene: TRBD1; v_gene: TRBV5-6; abundance: -; j_gene: TRBJ1-4; CDR3nt: TGTGCCAGCAGCTCGGACCAGGGGACAGGGGAACTGTTTTTT; CDR3aa: CASSSDQGTGELFF
d_gene: TRBD2; v_gene: TRBV15; abundance: -; j_gene: TRBJ2-5; CDR3nt: TGTGCCACCAGCCCCCCCTGGCTAGCGGGAGTGGAGACCCAGTACTTC; CDR3aa: CATSPPWLAGVETQYF
d_gene: -; v_gene: TRBV4-2; abundance: -; j_gene: TRBJ1-6; CDR3nt: TGTGCCAGCAGCCAAGATCAAACAGGCACCAATTCACCCCTCCACTTT; CDR3aa: CASSQDQTGTNSPLHF
d_gene: -; v_gene: TRBV18; abundance: -; j_gene: TRBJ1-1; CDR3nt: TGTGCCAGCTCTTGGACTGAATTTAACACTGAAGCTTTCTTT; CDR3aa: CASSWTEFNTEAFF
d_gene: TRBD2; v_gene: TRBV6-2/TRBV6-3; abundance: once; j_gene: TRBJ2-1; CDR3nt: TGTGCCAGCAGTTACTCGCTCGGGCTAGCGGGAGCAGTTAATGAGCAGTTCTTC; CDR3aa: CASSYSLGLAGAVNEQFF
d_gene: TRBD1; v_gene: TRBV6-5; abundance: -; j_gene: TRBJ1-4; CDR3nt: TGTGCCAGCAGAGCAGGGGGGTCTAATGAAAAACTGTTTTTT; CDR3aa: CASRAGGSNEKLFF
d_gene: -; v_gene: TRBV19; abundance: -; j_gene: TRBJ1-5; CDR3nt: TGTGCCAGTAGTCCTCAGGGTATAGGCAATCAGCCCCAGCATTTT; CDR3aa: CASSPQGIGNQPQHF
d_gene: -; v_gene: TRBV13; abundance: few; j_gene: TRBJ2-3; CDR3nt: TGTGCCAGCAGCTTAGGGCCAGCGCCAAACACAGATACGCAGTATTTT; CDR3aa: CASSLGPAPNTDTQYF
d_gene: -; v_gene: TRBV7-9; abundance: once; j_gene: TRBJ2-2; CDR3nt: TGTGCCAGATCGCCGGGGTCTAACACCGGGGAGCTGTTTTTT; CDR3aa: CARSPGSNTGELFF
d_gene: -; v_gene: TRBV3-1/TRBV3-2; abundance: -; j_gene: TRBJ2-5; CDR3nt: TGTGCCAGCAGCCAAGGGTCAGGACAAATACAAGAGACCCAGTACTTC; CDR3aa: CASSQGSGQIQETQYF
d_gene: TRBD1; v_gene: TRBV7-2; abundance: few; j_gene: TRBJ2-3; CDR3nt: TGTGCCAGCAGCTTTAGTACAGGGGTCACAGATACGCAGTATTTT; CDR3aa: CASSFSTGVTDTQYF
d_gene: TRBD1; v_gene: TRBV5-1; abundance: -; j_gene: TRBJ2-4; CDR3nt: TGCGCCAGCAGCTTGGGTACAGGGGCGGACATTCAGTACTTC; CDR3aa: CASSLGTGADIQYF
d_gene: -; v_gene: TRBV30; abundance: -; j_gene: TRBJ1-5; CDR3nt: TGTGCCTGGAGTCTGTCGGGTGTTCAGCCCCAGCATTTT; CDR3aa: CAWSLSGVQPQHF
d_gene: -; v_gene: TRBV9; abundance: -; j_gene: TRBJ2-5; CDR3nt: TGTGCCAGCACCCAAGGGGGGGGCCTCGTAGAGACCCAGTACTTC; CDR3aa: CASTQGGGLVETQYF
d_gene: -; v_gene: TRBV2; abundance: -; j_gene: TRBJ1-2; CDR3nt: TGTGCCAGCAGTGAACGCCGGACAGTTGGCTACACCTTC; CDR3aa: CASSERRTVGYTF
d_gene: -; v_gene: TRBV7-2; abundance: -; j_gene: TRBJ2-7; CDR3nt: TGTGCCAGCAGCCCCAATTTGGGCGGGATAAGCTCCTACGAGCAGTACTTC; CDR3aa: CASSPNLGGISSYEQYF
d_gene: -; v_gene: TRBV2; abundance: -; j_gene: TRBJ1-1; CDR3nt: TGTGCCAGCAGTGTCAGGGGTAATACTGAAGCTTTCTTT; CDR3aa: CASSVRGNTEAFF
d_gene: TRBD1; v_gene: TRBV2; abundance: -; j_gene: TRBJ2-3; CDR3nt: TGTGCCAGCAGTGAAGCGGGGGGACAGGGCTTGACTATGGGGACAGATACGCAGTATTTT; CDR3aa: CASSEAGGQGLTMGTDTQYF
d_gene: TRBD1; v_gene: TRBV6-5; abundance: -; j_gene: TRBJ1-2; CDR3nt: TGTGCCAGCAGTTACTTTGCGGGACAGGGCCAGGGGGGCTACACCTTC; CDR3aa: CASSYFAGQGQGGYTF
d_gene: -; v_gene: TRBV19; abundance: -; j_gene: TRBJ1-1; CDR3nt: TGTGCCAGTAGTTTTTCGGTGAACACTGAAGCTTTCTTT; CDR3aa: CASSFSVNTEAFF
d_gene: -; v_gene: TRBV20-1; abundance: -; j_gene: TRBJ1-2; CDR3nt: TGCAGTGCTACAGGGCCCTATGGCTACACCTTC; CDR3aa: CSATGPYGYTF
d_gene: TRBD1; v_gene: TRBV19; abundance: -; j_gene: TRBJ1-5; CDR3nt: TGTGCCAGTAGTGATCGACAGGGCTGGAGCAATCAGCCCCAGCATTTT; CDR3aa: CASSDRQGWSNQPQHF
d_gene: -; v_gene: TRBV5-1; abundance: -; j_gene: TRBJ2-2; CDR3nt: TGCGCCAGCAGCTTGTTAGGGGCCTCGAACACCGGGGAGCTGTTTTTT; CDR3aa: CASSLLGASNTGELFF
d_gene: -; v_gene: TRBV19; abundance: -; j_gene: TRBJ1-1; CDR3nt: TGTGCCAGTGGAAGTGGGCGCGAATTT; CDR3aa: CASGSGREF
d_gene: TRBD1; v_gene: TRBV18; abundance: -; j_gene: TRBJ1-5; CDR3nt: TGTGCCAGCTCACCGTTAGGGACAGGGGGGGGTCAGCCCCAGCATTTT; CDR3aa: CASSPLGTGGGQPQHF
d_gene: -; v_gene: TRBV6-5; abundance: once; j_gene: TRBJ2-1; CDR3nt: TGTGCCAGCAGTTCCCTTGAGGGTGGCCCCTACAATGAGCAGTTCTTC; CDR3aa: CASSSLEGGPYNEQFF
d_gene: TRBD1; v_gene: TRBV29-1; abundance: -; j_gene: TRBJ1-2; CDR3nt: TGCAGCGTCGAGGTGGGCAGGGGGATTAACTATGGCTACACCTTC; CDR3aa: CSVEVGRGINYGYTF
d_gene: TRBD2; v_gene: TRBV24-1; abundance: once; j_gene: TRBJ2-2; CDR3nt: TGTGCCACCGGAATACTAGCGGGGGGGCCCGGGGAGCTGTTTTTT; CDR3aa: CATGILAGGPGELFF
d_gene: TRBD1; v_gene: TRBV5-4; abundance: -; j_gene: TRBJ1-3; CDR3nt: TGTGCCAGCAGCCACGGGACAGAGGCGGTAAACACCATATATTTT; CDR3aa: CASSHGTEAVNTIYF
d_gene: -; v_gene: TRBV5-4; abundance: -; j_gene: TRBJ1-2; CDR3nt: TGTGCCAGCAACCTATGGACAGTCAACTATGGCTACACCTTC; CDR3aa: CASNLWTVNYGYTF
d_gene: -; v_gene: TRBV14; abundance: -; j_gene: TRBJ1-2; CDR3nt: TGTGCCAGCAGCCTAGCCCCCAGGGCTTATTCGGATGGCTACACCTTC; CDR3aa: CASSLAPRAYSDGYTF